These 8 T cell receptor beta chains share one sample of origin, sequenced in a study of blood T cells in healthy people across ages. Primed by a sample-barcoded 5' primer and a J-beta primer mix, a second PCR proceeded for 7 to 11 cycles. One entry per CDR3 protein results from TCRdb running MiXCR on the 5' RACE reads. Of 910,000 or so distinct CDR3 sequences detected, 51% appear once; the ten largest clones hold 20% to 25%. The sequenced sample was blood. The receptors here all came from a woman aged 60-75 years in good health.

This chain connects TRBV11-2 to TRBJ2-7; D possibly corresponds to TRBD1 (5 bases). The J call may be faulty, since TRBJ2-5 better matches the DNA end. The CDR3 runs 16 residues. In germline, CDR1 is SGHAT, CDR2 FQNNGV. DNA for the CDR3: TGTGCCAACAGTTCTCAGGGTCCGGGCGTGCAGGAGACCCAGTACTTC. Translated: CANSSQGPGVQETQYF.

The chain recombines TRBV3-1 with TRBJ1-1; 7 bases align to TRBD1. In germline, CDR1 is LGHDT, CDR2 YNNKEL (reference sequence). The CDR3 is made up of 15 amino acids. The ends lost 5 bases at V and 5 bases at J; junction bases unmatched: 11. Here the CDR3 reads CASSMLQGVRTEAFF. As DNA, the CDR3 is TGTGCCAGCAGCATGCTCCAGGGGGTGAGAACTGAAGCTTTCTTT.

This chain links TRBV18 with TRBJ2-5; D remains unclear. The DNA matches TRBJ2-1 better at its end, which makes the J call doubtful. In germline, CDR1 is KGHSH, CDR2 LQKENI. This CDR3 region has 15 residues. CDR3 amino acids: CASSPPKGIGETQFF. CDR3 bases: TGTGCCAGCTCACCTCCTAAAGGGATCGGCGAGACCCAGTTCTTC.

Note on this clonotype: A read error is possible here, since a much larger clone lies one base away. The chain couples TRBV11-1 to TRBJ2-7; D assignment may be TRBD1 or TRBD2 (5 bases each). The J call may be in error: the DNA end matches TRBJ2-4 better. Germline V gene data show CDR1 as SGHAT and CDR2 as FQDESV (reference sequence). The CDR3 has 16 amino acids. The CDR3, as DNA: TGTGCCAGCAGCGACGCGAGACCCTCGAGGGGAAACATTCAGTACTTC. Translation: CASSDARPSRGNIQYF.

The genes are TRBV7-6 and TRBJ2-5; D gene ambiguous. This CDR3 has 14 amino acids. Germline V gene lookup returns CDR1 SGHVS and CDR2 FNYEAQ. Trimming took 1 base from V and 2 from J, leaving 8 bases between them. This CDR3 is CASSLGVIQETQYF. CDR3 nucleotide sequence: TGTGCCAGCAGCTTAGGAGTTATTCAAGAGACCCAGTACTTC.

This chain uses TRBV24-1 with TRBJ2-1, with D possibly being TRBD2 (7 bases). Per germline, CDR1 KGHDR and CDR2 SFDVKD. V lost 4 bases and J lost 6, with 18 bases in between. The CDR3 runs to 16 residues. CDR3 DNA sequence: TGTGCCACCAGTGACCTGGGGGGGCGAGGTCGCAATGAGCAGTTCTTC. It encodes CATSDLGGRGRNEQFF.

The chain links TRBV4-1 to TRBJ2-7, with D possibly matching TRBD1 (5 bases). Germline CDR1 MGHRA, CDR2 YSYEKL. The CDR3 runs to 15 residues. The V and J ends lost 0 bases and 3 bases respectively, with 12 bases between them. This chain's CDR3 is CASSQESWGDYEQYF. DNA for the CDR3: TGCGCCAGCAGCCAAGAGTCCTGGGGCGACTACGAGCAGTACTTC.

This chain links TRBV6-4 with TRBJ2-7, with D perhaps assigned TRBD1 or TRBD2 (5 bases each). The closer fit of TRBJ2-4 to the DNA end suggests the J call may be wrong. This CDR3 is built from 11 residues. Germline V gene sequence: CDR1 MRHNA, CDR2 SNTAGT. Here the CDR3 reads CAPRGKNIQYF. DNA for the CDR3: TGTGCCCCGAGGGGAAAAAACATTCAGTACTTC.